The 25 T cell receptor beta chains reported below all come from one sample, sequenced in a study of HIV-infected patients and healthy controls. Each CDR3 protein is one row after TCRdb ran MiXCR on the 5' RACE reads. The sample includes some 70,000 distinct CDR3 sequences, over 15% of them seen just once. The sample was CD4+ T cells from blood. The receptors shown here come from a human donor in good health.

This sequence joins TRBV10-2 and TRBJ2-7, with D perhaps assigned TRBD1 or TRBD2 (5 bases each). Germline V lookup: CDR1 WSHSY, CDR2 SAAADI. The CDR3 spans 15 residues. Trimming took 7 bases from V and 3 from J, leaving 19 bases between them. CDR3 in amino acids: CASKDEGAGNYEQYF. CDR3 bases: TGCGCCAGCAAGGACGAGGGCGCAGGGAACTACGAGCAGTACTTC.

V usage is TRBV7-2 and J usage is TRBJ2-5, with 8 bases identical to TRBD2. V gave up 5 bases and J gave up 2 bases; unmatched junction bases: 4. There are 14 residues in the CDR3. In germline, CDR1 is SGHTA, CDR2 FQGNSA. The CDR3 here is CASSKGTRQETQYF. The CDR3, as DNA: TGTGCCAGCAGCAAAGGGACTAGACAAGAGACCCAGTACTTC.

At least ten counts were recorded for this clonotype. The V and J genes are TRBV7-9 and TRBJ1-1; no reliable D call. The V end lost 5 bases, the J end lost 1 base, and 8 bases lay between the germline ends. CDR3 length: 13 residues. Germline loops: CDR1 SEHNR, CDR2 FQNEAQ (reference sequence). CDR3: CASSNQENTEAFF. Here the CDR3 DNA reads TGTGCCAGCAGCAATCAGGAGAACACTGAAGCTTTCTTT.

The chain uses TRBV6-2 or TRBV6-3 and TRBJ2-1, with D perhaps matching TRBD2 (5 bases). This CDR3 has 15 residues. V lost 5 bases and J 7 bases, leaving 18 bases between the germline ends. The germline CDR1 and CDR2 sequences are MNHEY and SVGEGT. CDR3 DNA: TGTGCCAGCAGTCCCCAAATGATACTAGGGAATGAGCAGTTCTTC. This sequence encodes CASSPQMILGNEQFF.

This clonotype appeared a few times. The J gene is TRBJ2-1, the V gene TRBV19; D gene uncertain. Germline CDR1 LNHDA, CDR2 SQIVND (reference sequence). The CDR3 is 14 amino acids. V lost 7 bases and J 7 bases, leaving 17 bases between the germline ends. This CDR3 is CASKVGRQSNEQFF. The CDR3 DNA follows: TGTGCCAGTAAAGTTGGCCGACAATCGAATGAGCAGTTCTTC.

This clonotype was recorded many times. The J gene is TRBJ2-2, the V gene TRBV25-1; D might be TRBD1 (5 bases). This CDR3 region has 17 residues. Per germline, CDR1 MGHDK and CDR2 SYGVNS. The V and J ends lost 2 bases and 2 bases respectively, with 15 bases between them. Written as DNA, the CDR3 is TGTGCCAGCAGTGAAATCTTTGGGCAGGGAAACACCGGGGAGCTGTTTTTT. It yields the protein CASSEIFGQGNTGELFF.

This clonotype was picked up many times. This chain connects TRBV20-1 to TRBJ1-1, with TRBD1 matching 9 bases. The CDR3 length is 16 residues. Losses at the gene ends were 6 bases for V and 10 bases for J; bases not matched to a gene: 21. Germline V gives CDR1 DFQATT, CDR2 SNEGSKA (reference sequence). CDR3 amino acids: CSALLRDRDITGLAFF. DNA for the CDR3: TGCAGTGCCCTACTCCGGGACAGGGATATTACGGGTCTAGCTTTCTTT.

This clonotype has ten or more counts. The genes are TRBV7-9 and TRBJ1-1, with TRBD1 matching 7 bases. Germline lookup yields CDR1 SEHNR and CDR2 FQNEAQ (reference sequence). The CDR3 is 16 residues long. The V gene end was trimmed by 5 bases and the J gene end by 3 bases; junction bases not matched to a gene: 12. CDR3: CASSPQGGRTDTEAFF. CDR3 bases: TGTGCCAGCAGCCCGCAGGGGGGGCGGACGGACACTGAAGCTTTCTTT. The whole variable domain, remainder taken from reference TRBV7-9 and TRBJ1-1, is DTGVSQNPRHKITKRGQNVTFRCDPISEHNRLYWYRQTLGQGPEFLTYFQNEAQLEKSRLLSDRFSAERPKGSFSTLEIQRTEQGDSAMYLCASSPQGGRTDTEAFFGQGTRLTVV.

This clonotype has ten or more counts. The chain links TRBV2 to TRBJ1-1; D not certain. The CDR3 has 13 residues. V lost 6 bases to trimming and J lost 4 bases, with 12 bases between them. Germline V gives CDR1 SNHLY, CDR2 FYNNEI. For the CDR3, the DNA is TGTGCCAGCAGAGAGGAGTTGGGCACTGAAGCTTTCTTT. This gives the protein CASREELGTEAFF.

This chain connects TRBV3-1 to TRBJ2-5; D not certain. CDR1 and CDR2 from the germline V gene are LGHDT and YNNKEL (reference sequence). Trimming took off 4 bases at V and 5 bases at J, with 11 bases between the two ends. CDR3 length: 13 amino acids. The CDR3 DNA reads TGTGCCAGCAGCCCGAATTCGTACGAGACCCAGTACTTC. It yields the protein CASSPNSYETQYF.

Many counts were recorded for this clonotype. This chain links TRBV20-1 with TRBJ2-3; 12 bases match TRBD2. J was trimmed by 5 bases and V by 1 base; bases with no gene match: 7. Germline lookup yields CDR1 DFQATT and CDR2 SNEGSKA (reference sequence). This CDR3 is built from 16 residues. The CDR3, as DNA: TGCAGTGCTAGAGTTAGACTAGCGGGAGATGTAGATACGCAGTATTTT. Translation: CSARVRLAGDVDTQYF.

The chain has TRBV7-6 and TRBJ1-4; possible D gene TRBD1, 5 bases. The V and J ends lost 5 bases and 8 bases respectively, with 15 bases between them. Germline V gene sequence: CDR1 SGHVS, CDR2 FNYEAQ. This CDR3 is built from 14 residues. CDR3 nucleotides: TGTGCCAGCAGCCGAGGGGTTTATAAAGAAAAACTGTTTTTT. Translated, it gives CASSRGVYKEKLFF.

The chain combines TRBV12-3 or TRBV12-4 with TRBJ2-3; no definite D call. CDR3 length equals 11 residues. V was pared by 4 bases and J by 9 bases, with 8 bases between. CDR3 loop: CASSSADTQYF. The CDR3 DNA is TGTGCCAGCAGTTCGGCCGACACGCAGTATTTT.

The chain is built from TRBV28 and TRBJ2-3, with 14 bases matching TRBD2. The CDR3 contains 18 residues. After removal of 4 bases from V and 2 bases from J, the junction contained 8 bases not matched to a gene. Germline V gene data show CDR1 as MDHEN and CDR2 as SYDVKM. Here the CDR3 reads CASSSPGLAGAITDTQYF. CDR3 in DNA: TGTGCCAGCAGTTCCCCGGGACTAGCGGGAGCGATCACAGATACGCAGTATTTT.

This clonotype was recorded many times. V is TRBV12-3 or TRBV12-4 and J is TRBJ2-1; D is undetermined. The ends were cut back, 2 bases at V and 5 bases at J, with 4 bases in the middle. This CDR3 region has 12 residues. The CDR3 sequence is CASSLSNNEQFF. The CDR3 nucleotides read TGTGCCAGCAGTTTATCGAACAATGAGCAGTTCTTC.

This clonotype showed up many times. V and J are TRBV2 and TRBJ1-2, with 7 bases lining up with TRBD1. V shed 8 bases, J shed 7 bases, and the junction held 10 bases outside the gene matches. CDR3 length equals 13 residues. From germline, CDR1 is SNHLY and CDR2 FYNNEI. CDR3 sequence reads: CASHFDRARGYTF. The DNA of the CDR3 is TGTGCCAGCCACTTCGACAGGGCTCGTGGCTACACCTTC.

This chain joins TRBV12-3 or TRBV12-4 and TRBJ1-4; no reliable D call. The CDR3 sequence is 14 residues long. The V end lost 6 bases, the J end lost 7 bases, and 15 bases lay between the germline ends. CDR3 bases: TGTGCCAGCAGGACACACCAATTGGGTGAAAAACTGTTTTTT. This codes for CASRTHQLGEKLFF.

This chain uses TRBV6-5 with TRBJ2-1; 12 bases are shared with TRBD2. Germline CDR1 MNHEY, CDR2 SVGAGI. Trimming cost V 5 bases and J 4 bases; bases outside gene matches: 6. This CDR3 contains 16 residues. CDR3 in amino acids: CASSQTSGRPYNEQFF. DNA for the CDR3: TGTGCCAGCAGTCAGACTAGCGGGAGACCATACAATGAGCAGTTCTTC.

The rearrangement uses TRBV29-1 and TRBJ2-5; 7 bases are shared with TRBD2. The CDR3 spans 20 residues. The germline gives CDR1 SQVTM, CDR2 ANQGSEA. V shed 5 bases, J shed 2 bases, and the junction held 26 bases outside the gene matches. The CDR3 protein is CSVLADEERGLLGWQETQYF. The DNA of the CDR3 is TGCAGCGTTCTAGCGGACGAGGAGAGAGGTCTCTTGGGCTGGCAAGAGACCCAGTACTTC.

The chain carries TRBV7-9 and TRBJ2-6; TRBD1 aligns across 8 bases. Germline-derived CDR1 and CDR2 are SEHNR and FQNEAQ (reference sequence). V was clipped by 7 bases and J by 0 bases; unmatched bases: 8. CDR3 length equals 17 residues. As DNA, the CDR3 is TGTGCCAGCACCACAGGGGGTTCCCTCTCTGGGGCCAACGTCCTGACTTTC. This gives the protein CASTTGGSLSGANVLTF.

This clonotype was seen only once. The chain uses TRBV10-3 and TRBJ1-2; TRBD1 matches 9 bases. This CDR3 region has 19 residues. V shed 4 bases and J 4 bases; nucleotides not matched to a gene: 19. The V gene's germline CDR1 is ENHRY and CDR2 SYGVKD. The CDR3 sequence is CAISVGLGQGNSGTYGYTF. The DNA for the CDR3 is TGTGCCATCAGTGTTGGGTTAGGACAGGGGAATTCTGGGACCTATGGCTACACCTTC.

This clonotype was seen many times. This chain joins TRBV7-2 and TRBJ1-3, with 8 bases lining up with TRBD1. Germline-derived CDR1 and CDR2 are SGHTA and FQGNSA. The CDR3 spans 16 residues. The trim removed 0 bases at V and 4 bases at J, leaving 5 bases unmatched. The CDR3 DNA is TGTGCCAGCAGCTTAGCAGTAACAGGGGGAGGAAACACCATATATTTT. Its translation is CASSLAVTGGGNTIYF.

This clonotype was seen many times. The chain links TRBV24-1 to TRBJ1-1; D is unclear. Germline CDR1 reads KGHDR; CDR2 reads SFDVKD. The CDR3 has 18 amino acids. Trimming shortened V by 12 bases and J by 0 bases, and 28 bases separated the two germline ends. The CDR3 sequence is CAGNSEISLGLLNTEAFF. The CDR3 DNA sequence: TGTGCCGGAAATAGTGAAATATCTCTGGGCCTTCTGAACACTGAAGCTTTCTTT.

This clonotype was seen a handful of times. The chain uses TRBV12-3 or TRBV12-4 and TRBJ2-7; tentative D call: TRBD2 (6 bases). CDR3 size: 13 residues. V was trimmed by 6 bases and J by 8 bases, leaving 17 bases between them. In nucleotides, the CDR3 is TGTGCCAGCAGGAAGGCTAGCGTAAATCAGCAGTACTTC. Encoded protein: CASRKASVNQQYF.

There are many counts of this clonotype. The chain joins TRBV6-2 or TRBV6-3 to TRBJ2-1; no firm D call. The ends were cut back, 4 bases at V and 6 bases at J, with 10 bases in the middle. This CDR3 spans 13 amino acids. CDR1 is MNHEY and CDR2 is SVGEGT in the germline V gene. The CDR3 sequence: CASSSGITNEQFF. The CDR3 region has the DNA TGTGCCAGCAGTTCTGGGATCACCAATGAGCAGTTCTTC.